This TCR beta chain was identified in a study of graft-versus-host responses after intestinal transplantation. About the study: Following induction with anti-thymocyte globulin, all recipients were given tacrolimus and steroids for two to three years. Study findings and constraints: Some patients had graft-donor T cell macrochimerism. In their allografts, the ratios of graft-versus-host to host-versus-graft T cell clones were high. Recipient marrow harbored GvH clones, some of which surfaced first in ileum or blood.

The table came from immunoSEQ multiplex PCR; TCRdb's copy has only in-frame clones and leaves some out. The sample records tens of thousands of clones, 85% to 95% being singletons. Comment on this clone: Antigen specificity is unknown.

The source of this sequence is a human donor who received an intestinal transplant. The input for sequencing was unstimulated CD8+ T cells sorted from spleen or lymph node cells, taken before intestinal transplant.

CDR3 nucleotide sequence: TGCGCCAGCAGTGAGTCCCGGGACTATACCTTTCTGGGCGGGGAGCTGTTTTTT. Amino acids: CASSESRDYTFLGGELFF. V and J are TRBV10-2 and TRBJ2-2, with 7 nucleotides matching TRBD2. V dropped 0 bases and J dropped 7; count of bases not matched to a gene: 14. This CDR3 is built from 18 residues. Germline V gene data show CDR1 as WSHSY and CDR2 as SAAADI.